These 23 T cell receptor beta chains originate from one sample sequenced in a study of T cell responses to AZD1222 COVID-19 vaccine. Method: immunoSEQ multiplex PCR; TCRdb's copy keeps in-frame clones and lacks some. The sample has about 180,000 clones, 88% seen once. Sequenced material: peripheral blood, taken 28 days after the second AZD1222 dose. Every receptor here comes from an adult who received the AZD1222 COVID-19 vaccine.

The V and J genes are TRBV2 and TRBJ2-1; TRBD1 agrees at 8 bases. This CDR3 spans 15 amino acids. V lost 6 bases and J lost 4; bases outside the gene matches: 8. CDR1 is SNHLY and CDR2 is FYNNEI in the germline V gene. The CDR3 sequence: CASRSRDRNYNEQFF. Written as DNA, the CDR3 is TGTGCCAGCAGAAGCCGGGACAGGAATTACAATGAGCAGTTCTTC.

The chain recombines TRBV20-1 with TRBJ2-1, with D possibly being TRBD2 (6 bases). This CDR3 has 14 amino acids. Germline V gene sequence: CDR1 DFQATT, CDR2 SNEGSKA (reference sequence). Trimming removed 3 bases at V and 4 bases at J, with 13 bases between. In DNA form, the CDR3 reads TGCAGTGCTAGTGTAAGCGGGTCATACAATGAGCAGTTCTTC. As protein: CSASVSGSYNEQFF.

The chain links TRBV11-3 to TRBJ2-1; a weak D match, TRBD2 (5 bases). The CDR3 totals 15 residues. Germline assignment: CDR1 SGHNT and CDR2 YENEEA. V dropped 1 base and J dropped 2 bases, with 9 bases sitting between them. In nucleotides, the CDR3 is TGTGCCAGCAGCTTAGGAGGAGGACCCTACAATGAGCAGTTCTTC. The encoded protein is CASSLGGGPYNEQFF.

This chain uses TRBV7-3 with TRBJ1-1; 7 nucleotides match TRBD1. V dropped 4 bases and J dropped 5; count of bases not matched to a gene: 7. The CDR3 has 14 amino acids. CDR1 is SGHTA and CDR2 is FQGTGA in the germline V gene. The CDR3 loop is CASSSQGGMTEAFF. CDR3 DNA sequence: TGTGCCAGCAGCTCGCAGGGGGGGATGACTGAAGCTTTCTTT.

In this sample, this clone turned up once. The V gene is TRBV4-3, the J gene TRBJ2-2; TRBD2 aligns across 9 bases. The CDR3 sequence is 16 residues long. After removal of 1 base from V and 0 bases from J, the junction contained 0 bases not matched to a gene. Germline loops: CDR1 LGHNA, CDR2 YSLEER. The CDR3 reads CASSQVAGANTGELFF. The CDR3 bases are TGCGCCAGCAGCCAAGTAGCGGGGGCGAACACCGGGGAGCTGTTTTTT.

Only a few counts were recorded for this clone. V is TRBV4-3 and J is TRBJ1-2, with TRBD1 matching 11 bases. V was clipped by 3 bases and J by 8 bases; unmatched bases: 5. The germline CDR1 and CDR2 sequences are LGHNA and YSLEER. CDR3 length: 14 amino acids. In nucleotides, the CDR3 is TGCGCCAGCAGCCAGGGACAGGGGGGCCGAGGCTACACCTTC. Protein product: CASSQGQGGRGYTF.

The chain carries TRBV30 and TRBJ2-7; 7 bases map to TRBD2. Germline V gives CDR1 GTSNPN, CDR2 SVGIG (reference sequence). V gave up 3 bases and J gave up 0 bases; unmatched junction bases: 11. This CDR3 comprises 16 residues. DNA of the CDR3: TGTGCCTGGAGGGGCAGTCGGCTAGCGGACTCCTACGAGCAGTACTTC. This gives the protein CAWRGSRLADSYEQYF.

V and J are TRBV28 and TRBJ1-3; D remains ambiguous. The CDR3 length is 14 residues. The V gene lost 8 bases and the J gene lost 0 bases, with 11 bases spanning the gap. Germline CDR1 is MDHEN and CDR2 is SYDVKM. Here the CDR3 reads CASLGADSGNTIYF. CDR3 sequence (DNA): TGTGCCAGCCTGGGCGCTGACTCTGGAAACACCATATATTTT.

The V call is TRBV24-1, the J call TRBJ2-2; 7 bases map to TRBD1. The germline gives CDR1 KGHDR, CDR2 SFDVKD. The V segment lost 9 bases and the J segment 7 bases; nucleotides outside the gene matches: 4. CDR3 length: 12 residues. Written as DNA, the CDR3 is TGTGCCACCGACAGGGCCGGCGGGGAGCTGTTTTTT. This codes for CATDRAGGELFF.

The rearrangement uses TRBV5-6 and TRBJ2-1; D unresolved. Germline V gene data show CDR1 as SGHDT and CDR2 as YYEEEE. V gave up 0 bases and J gave up 0 bases, with 4 bases separating them. The CDR3 has 14 residues. DNA of the CDR3: TGTGCCAGCAGCTTGGGGGCCTCCTACAATGAGCAGTTCTTC. It translates to CASSLGASYNEQFF.

The rearrangement uses TRBV4-2 and TRBJ2-5, with no clear D. The CDR3 runs to 10 residues. V lost 4 bases and J lost 9, with 6 bases in between. CDR1 and CDR2 (germline): LGHNA, YNFKEQ. The CDR3 DNA follows: TGTGCCAGCAGCCGCTGGGCCCAGTACTTC. Its translation is CASSRWAQYF.

This clone came up a few times. V and J are TRBV6-5 and TRBJ2-7; D remains ambiguous. Germline V gene sequence: CDR1 MNHEY, CDR2 SVGAGI. This CDR3 is built from 11 residues. The ends were cut back, 10 bases at V and 4 bases at J, with 11 bases in the middle. CDR3 nucleotide sequence: TGTGCCATTTCCCGTAGGTACGAGCAGTACTTC. Its translation: CAISRRYEQYF.

V gene TRBV24-1 combines with J gene TRBJ2-7, with D unresolved. The ends were cut back, 4 bases at V and 0 bases at J, with 9 bases in the middle. Germline V gene lookup returns CDR1 KGHDR and CDR2 SFDVKD. The CDR3 is 14 residues long. CDR3 residues: CATSERPSSYEQYF. The CDR3 bases are TGTGCCACCAGTGAGCGGCCGAGCTCCTACGAGCAGTACTTC.

This chain links TRBV28 with TRBJ2-2, with 8 bases matching TRBD1. V gave up 1 base and J gave up 5 bases; unmatched junction bases: 6. Germline V gene sequence: CDR1 MDHEN, CDR2 SYDVKM. The CDR3 runs to 16 residues. CDR3 in amino acids: CASSLFQGARTGELFF. CDR3 coding DNA: TGTGCCAGCAGTTTATTTCAGGGGGCAAGGACCGGGGAGCTGTTTTTT.

The chain's CDR3 is CASSQSLTATNEKLFF. The CDR3 region has the DNA TGTGCCAGCAGCCAGAGCTTGACAGCAACTAATGAAAAACTGTTTTTT. The rearrangement joins TRBV7-9 to TRBJ1-4; D is perhaps TRBD1 (5 bases). The CDR3 length is 16 residues. Looked up from germline, CDR1 is SEHNR and CDR2 is FQNEAQ (reference sequence). With 5 bases removed from V and 0 bases from J, the gap between germline ends came to 13 bases.

The chain has TRBV19 and TRBJ1-4, with a weak D call TRBD1 (5 bases). The CDR3 is made up of 15 amino acids. The V gene lost 5 bases and the J gene lost 2 bases, with 12 bases spanning the gap. Germline V gene lookup returns CDR1 LNHDA and CDR2 SQIVND (reference sequence). CDR3: CASSPAGLTNEKLFF. Here the CDR3 DNA reads TGTGCCAGTAGTCCGGCAGGGTTGACTAATGAAAAACTGTTTTTT.

This sequence joins TRBV7-8 and TRBJ1-2; 9 positions agree with TRBD1. The V gene end was trimmed by 5 bases and the J gene end by 0 bases; junction bases not matched to a gene: 13. Germline V gene data show CDR1 as SGHVS and CDR2 as FQNEAQ. The CDR3 loop spans 18 amino acids. The DNA for the CDR3 is TGTGCCAGCAGCCTAGAGAGGGATGGGGACAGGGCTAACTATGGCTACACCTTC. Translating it yields CASSLERDGDRANYGYTF.

The CDR3 spells CASRPRWQRDHGYEQFF. The CDR3 nucleotides are TGTGCCAGCAGGCCCCGCTGGCAGCGGGATCATGGGTATGAGCAGTTCTTC. V is TRBV28 and J is TRBJ2-1, with 7 bases fitting TRBD2. Germline V gene data show CDR1 as MDHEN and CDR2 as SYDVKM. After removal of 6 bases from V and 8 bases from J, the junction contained 19 bases not matched to a gene. The CDR3 is 17 residues long.

The chain joins TRBV19 to TRBJ2-3, with 10 bases matching TRBD2. This CDR3 region has 14 residues. Trimming cost V 10 bases and J 8 bases; bases outside gene matches: 12. Per the germline V gene, CDR1 is LNHDA and CDR2 is SQIVND (reference sequence). This CDR3 reads CATKREGTLFTQYF. CDR3 nucleotides: TGTGCCACCAAGCGGGAGGGGACTCTTTTTACGCAGTATTTT. Based on the CDR3 plus reference TRBV19 and TRBJ2-3, the full variable domain is DGGITQSPKYLFRKEGQNVTLSCEQNLNHDAMYWYRQDPGQGLRLIYYSQIVNDFQKGDIAEGYSVSREKKESFPLTVTSAQKNPTAFYLCATKREGTLFTQYFGPGTRLTVL.

V gene TRBV6-2 or TRBV6-3 combines with J gene TRBJ1-5; D possibly corresponds to TRBD1 (6 bases). From germline, CDR1 is MNHEY and CDR2 SVGEGT. V was trimmed by 2 bases and J by 1 base, leaving 15 bases between them. The CDR3 loop spans 17 amino acids. The CDR3 loop is CASSYGQGIGSNQPQHF. The CDR3 nucleotides read TGTGCCAGCAGTTACGGCCAGGGGATAGGGAGCAATCAGCCCCAGCATTTT.

The V gene is TRBV24-1, the J gene TRBJ2-3, with no clear D. The CDR3 spans 16 residues. V shed 7 bases and J shed 7 bases, with 23 bases lying between them. Germline CDR1 is KGHDR and CDR2 is SFDVKD. This CDR3 reads CATSPPGAAGRNTQYF. CDR3 sequence (DNA): TGTGCCACCAGCCCGCCTGGCGCGGCCGGAAGAAATACGCAGTATTTT.

The rearrangement joins TRBV5-6 to TRBJ2-7; 11 bases map to TRBD2. V dropped 7 bases and J dropped 1; count of bases not matched to a gene: 7. Germline CDR1 is SGHDT and CDR2 is YYEEEE. This CDR3 comprises 15 residues. In DNA, the CDR3 is TGTGCCAGCTCCCAGGGGACTAGCGGTTCCTACGAGCAGTACTTC. Its protein is CASSQGTSGSYEQYF.

The gene calls are TRBV28 and TRBJ1-4; 8 nucleotides match TRBD1. From germline, CDR1 is MDHEN and CDR2 SYDVKM. Germline trimming cut 4 bases from V and 4 bases from J; bases unmatched to any gene: 5. CDR3 size: 15 residues. Here the CDR3 DNA reads TGTGCCAGCAGTTCCCTCACAGGGGGTAATGAAAAACTGTTTTTT. Translation gives CASSSLTGGNEKLFF. The variable domain in full, completed from reference TRBV28 and TRBJ1-4, reads DVKVTQSSRYLVKRTGEKVFLECVQDMDHENMFWYRQDPGLGLRLIYFSYDVKMKEKGDIPEGYSVSREKKERFSLILESASTNQTSMYLCASSSLTGGNEKLFFGSGTQLSVL.